Listed here are 3 T cell receptor beta chains from one sample, sequenced in a study of T-cell reconstitution after alpha-beta-depleted transplantation in children. Preparation of the TCRbeta library was carried out with unique molecular identifiers. TCRdb re-called the PCR reads through MiXCR, storing one row per CDR3 protein. Of approximately 340,000 distinct CDR3 sequences detected, 10% appear once; the ten largest clones hold 2% to 3%. The sequences come from PBMCs from the stem cell graft donor, collected from the stem cell graft. The receptors shown here come from a human donor who donated a stem cell graft to a child with acute lymphoblastic leukemia.

This clonotype was counted a few times. V gene TRBV7-9 combines with J gene TRBJ2-7; D is perhaps TRBD1 (5 bases). V lost 0 bases and J lost 3, with 12 bases in between. CDR3 length equals 15 residues. Germline values: CDR1 SEHNR, CDR2 FQNEAQ (reference sequence). CDR3 residues: CASSLAVSRVYEQYF. CDR3 sequence (DNA): TGTGCCAGCAGCTTAGCCGTCAGCAGGGTCTACGAGCAGTACTTC. The whole variable domain, remainder taken from reference TRBV7-9 and TRBJ2-7, is DTGVSQNPRHKITKRGQNVTFRCDPISEHNRLYWYRQTLGQGPEFLTYFQNEAQLEKSRLLSDRFSAERPKGSFSTLEIQRTEQGDSAMYLCASSLAVSRVYEQYFGPGTRLTVT.

The V gene is TRBV7-3, the J gene TRBJ2-1; D may be TRBD2 (5 bases). V dropped 3 bases and J dropped 15 bases, with 15 bases sitting between them. The CDR3 sequence is 12 residues long. Germline V gene lookup returns CDR1 SGHTA and CDR2 FQGTGA. In DNA, the CDR3 is TGTGCCAGCAGCTTGGCGGGTGCACTAGGGTTCTTC. It is translated as CASSLAGALGFF.

The V gene is TRBV6-1, the J gene TRBJ2-3; TRBD2 might be the D (5 bases). Germline CDR1 is MNHNS and CDR2 is SASEGT. V dropped 3 bases and J dropped 4 bases, with 8 bases sitting between them. The CDR3 has 13 amino acids. The CDR3 DNA follows: TGTGCCAGCAGTGAGCGGGCGGCAGATACGCAGTATTTT. This sequence encodes CASSERAADTQYF.